Below, one T cell receptor beta chain is given with its context. The data stem from a study of blood T cell repertoires in COVID-19. Study details: COVID-19 samples from acute and convalescent phases originated in the United States, Italy and Spain.

The authors' processing: Amplification of reference gene primers provided the estimated nucleated cell counts. Here immunoSEQ multiplex PCR was the method, and the copy in TCRdb shows in-frame clones only, minus some. For V, J and clone size, that table is used; D and trimming come from the DNA. The table includes some 48,000 clones, 90% detected once. This sequence was found in a man between 70 and 80 years old with acute or convalescent COVID-19. Sequencing was performed on peripheral blood.

CDR3 nucleotide sequence: TGTGCCAGCAGCTGGGACAGGGCTGTCTATGAGCAGTTCTTC. It encodes CASSWDRAVYEQFF. V is TRBV5-6 and J is TRBJ2-1; 9 bases line up with TRBD1. Germline V gives CDR1 SGHDT, CDR2 YYEEEE. CDR3 length equals 14 residues. V trimming: 3 bases; J trimming: 8 bases; junction bases outside the gene matches: 6.